A selection of T cell receptor beta chains follows, all from one sample in a study of T cells in localized non-small cell lung cancer. Generated by immunoSEQ multiplex PCR, the TCRdb table keeps only in-frame clones and is missing some. The sample has more than 45,000 clones, 86% seen once. The input for sequencing was peripheral blood, taken before any cancer treatment. These receptors were taken from a male donor aged 60 or older with stage III squamous cell lung carcinoma. CDR3s include the opening cysteine and the closing phenylalanine or tryptophan. The D gene is left open where the match is weak. Clone size is shown for a subset of rows, as once, few, many or a class of expanded clone.

abundance	v_gene	j_gene	d_gene	CDR3nt	CDR3aa
few	TRBV29-1	TRBJ1-1	TRBD1	TGCAGCGGACACAGGGGGAACACTGAAGCTTTCTTT	CSGHRGNTEAFF
-	TRBV5-1	TRBJ2-3	-	TGCGCCAGCAGCCATGGATTAAGTTTAGATACGCAGTATTTT	CASSHGLSLDTQYF
-	TRBV30	TRBJ1-5	TRBD1	TGTGCCTGGAGTGGCGGACAGGGTTTGGGCAATCAGCCCCAGCATTTT	CAWSGGQGLGNQPQHF
-	TRBV5-1	TRBJ2-7	TRBD1	TGCGCCAGCAGCCGGGACAGTTACGAGCAGTACTTC	CASSRDSYEQYF
-	TRBV27	TRBJ2-1	-	TGTGCCAGCAGTTTATGGGGTATGAGCTCCTACAATGAGCAGTTCTTC	CASSLWGMSSYNEQFF
-	TRBV9	TRBJ2-7	-	TGTGCCAGCAGCGTAGGACAGAGCTCCTACGAGCAGTACTTC	CASSVGQSSYEQYF
-	TRBV7-9	TRBJ2-4	-	TGTGCCAGCAGCCCGGTCGGACTGCTAGCCAAAAACATTCAGTACTTC	CASSPVGLLAKNIQYF
-	TRBV7-9	TRBJ2-5	-	TGTGCCAGCAGCCCTAGCGCGCAAGAGACCCAGTACTTC	CASSPSAQETQYF
-	TRBV19	TRBJ2-1	-	TGTGCCAGTAGTATAATGCTTCAAGCGGAGGGTCCCCATGAGCAGTTCTTC	CASSIMLQAEGPHEQFF
-	TRBV21-1	TRBJ2-7	-	TGTGCCAGCAGCCTCGCCCGGGACAGGGTCAACGAGCAGTACTTC	CASSLARDRVNEQYF
few	TRBV6-5	TRBJ2-3	-	TGTGCCACCCAGTTTAGGGCTCCCACAGATACGCAGTATTTT	CATQFRAPTDTQYF
-	TRBV5-1	TRBJ2-3	-	TGCGCCAGCAGCCCCGGGGGGCCCACCACAGATACGCAGTATTTT	CASSPGGPTTDTQYF
-	TRBV2	TRBJ1-5	-	TGTGCCAGCAGTGAGTGGGGATTGGGGGATCAGCCCCAGCATTTT	CASSEWGLGDQPQHF
-	TRBV6-5	TRBJ1-2	-	TGTGCCAGCAGTTACCCGGGCGCTGGCTACACCTTC	CASSYPGAGYTF
-	TRBV11-2	TRBJ1-6	-	TGTGCCAGCAGCTTGGGGACTGGCCTACATTCACCCCTCCACTTT	CASSLGTGLHSPLHF
-	TRBV2	TRBJ1-6	-	TGTGCCGGCTACACAACCTCTAGCTCCTATAATTCACCCCTCCACTTT	CAGYTTSSSYNSPLHF
-	TRBV9	TRBJ1-3	-	TGTGCCAGCAGCGTAGCTACAGGGTCTGGAAACACCATATATTTT	CASSVATGSGNTIYF
medium-sized	TRBV7-3	TRBJ2-7	TRBD2	TGTGCCAGCAGCCCCTCCCTAGCGGGGTCCTACGAGCAGTACTTC	CASSPSLAGSYEQYF
-	TRBV19	TRBJ1-2	-	TGTGCCAGTAGTATCCCGTACGGGCTTGATGGCTACACCTTC	CASSIPYGLDGYTF
-	TRBV5-1	TRBJ1-1	-	TGCGCCAGCAGCTTGGTGGAAGCCGGAAACACTGAAGCTTTCTTT	CASSLVEAGNTEAFF
-	TRBV9	TRBJ2-1	-	TGTGCCAGCAGCGTAGGAGGGGAGGCTCGCTGGGGGCAGTTCTTC	CASSVGGEARWGQFF
-	TRBV5-1	TRBJ1-6	TRBD1	TGCGCCAGCAGCTTGGTTACAGGGGCCGTACTTTTCTCCTATAATTCACCCCTCCACTTT	CASSLVTGAVLFSYNSPLHF
-	TRBV7-6	TRBJ1-4	TRBD1	TGTGCCAGCAGTCGGACAGGGCCAGGTCAACTCGGGGCTAATGAAAAACTGTTTTTT	CASSRTGPGQLGANEKLFF
-	TRBV2	TRBJ2-4	-	TGTGCCAGCAGGCTGGGAGTCCAAGGGAACATTCAGTACTTC	CASRLGVQGNIQYF
-	TRBV29-1	TRBJ2-1	TRBD1	TGCAGCGTTCGGGACAGTAAGCAGTTCTTC	CSVRDSKQFF
-	TRBV7-2	TRBJ2-7	-	TGTGCCAGCAGCTTCACAAATCGACGGGACGAGCAGTACTTC	CASSFTNRRDEQYF
-	TRBV27	TRBJ1-2	-	TGTGCCAGCAGTTTTAGGTCGGGGTTCGTTGGCTACACCTTC	CASSFRSGFVGYTF
-	TRBV5-5	TRBJ1-2	-	TGTGCCAGCAGCTTGGTTCTGGTCGGGGGCTACACCTTC	CASSLVLVGGYTF
-	TRBV9	TRBJ2-7	-	TGTGCCAGCAGCGGAGAAGCCGGGTTACCCCCCCACGAGCAGTACTTC	CASSGEAGLPPHEQYF
-	TRBV11-3	TRBJ1-1	TRBD1	TGTGCCAGCAGCCAAAATCAGGGGGACACTGAAGCTTTCTTT	CASSQNQGDTEAFF
-	TRBV7-9	TRBJ1-2	-	TGTGCCAGCAGCTCTTCAGGGGCGATCTATGGCTACACCTTC	CASSSSGAIYGYTF
-	TRBV6-4	TRBJ2-1	TRBD2	TGTGCCAGCAGTGACTCCGGACTAGCGGGAGGGGGGGTGAATGAGCAGTTCTTC	CASSDSGLAGGGVNEQFF
-	TRBV7-3	TRBJ2-2	-	TGTGCCAGCAGCCCAGCCAAGGGGGATGGCGGGGAGCTGTTTTTT	CASSPAKGDGGELFF
-	TRBV27	TRBJ1-1	-	TGTGCCAGCAGTTCGCACAGAGAAAACACTGAAGCTTTCTTT	CASSSHRENTEAFF
once	TRBV6-4	TRBJ2-2	TRBD2	TGTGCCAGCAGAGCTAGCGGGAACACCGGGGAGCTGTTTTTT	CASRASGNTGELFF
-	TRBV7-6	TRBJ1-3	-	TGTGCCAGCAGCTTGGCACCTCTCGGCCAGTACGGGGGATCAGGAAACACCATATATTTT	CASSLAPLGQYGGSGNTIYF
few	TRBV2	TRBJ2-1	TRBD2	TGTGCCAGCAGTGACTTCGGAGTAGCGGGAGCCTCCTACAATGAGCAGTTCTTC	CASSDFGVAGASYNEQFF
-	TRBV6-6	TRBJ2-4	-	TGTGCCAGCAGTCGTTTAGGCAAAAACATTCAGTACTTC	CASSRLGKNIQYF
-	TRBV6-1	TRBJ1-4	TRBD1	TGTGCCAGCACCCTGAGGACAGGGGTACTGTTTTTT	CASTLRTGVLFF
-	TRBV5-1	TRBJ2-1	TRBD1	TGCGCCAGCAGCCTGGGGGGACAGGAATACAATGAGCAGTTCTTC	CASSLGGQEYNEQFF